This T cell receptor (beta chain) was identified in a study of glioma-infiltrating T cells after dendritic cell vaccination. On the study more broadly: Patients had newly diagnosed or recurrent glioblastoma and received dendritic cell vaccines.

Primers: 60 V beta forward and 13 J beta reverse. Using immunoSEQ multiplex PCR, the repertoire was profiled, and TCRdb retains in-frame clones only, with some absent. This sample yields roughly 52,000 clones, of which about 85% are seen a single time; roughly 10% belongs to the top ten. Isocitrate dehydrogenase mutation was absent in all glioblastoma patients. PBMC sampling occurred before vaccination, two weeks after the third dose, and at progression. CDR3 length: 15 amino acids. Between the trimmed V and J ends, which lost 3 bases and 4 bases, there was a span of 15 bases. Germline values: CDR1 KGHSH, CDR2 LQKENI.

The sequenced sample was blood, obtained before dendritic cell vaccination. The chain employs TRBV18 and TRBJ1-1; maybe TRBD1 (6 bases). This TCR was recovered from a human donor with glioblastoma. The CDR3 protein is CASSPPRGGPTEAFF. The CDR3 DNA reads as TGTGCCAGCTCACCGCCTCGGGGGGGGCCCACTGAAGCTTTCTTT.